The 11 T cell receptor beta chains listed next were all sequenced from one sample in a study of early T cells in non-severe SARS-CoV-2 infection. TCRdb re-called the 5' RACE reads through MiXCR, storing one row per CDR3 protein. The sample includes more than 20,000 distinct CDR3 sequences, approximately 3.8% of them seen just once. Material: whole blood. All receptors come from an adult who was a healthcare worker with PCR-confirmed SARS-CoV-2 infection or an uninfected control (not recorded which).

This clonotype was observed many times. This chain links TRBV9 with TRBJ2-3; D may be TRBD2 (6 bases). Trimming removed 7 bases from V and 2 bases from J, with 8 bases in between. The CDR3 is made up of 12 amino acids. CDR1 and CDR2 from the germline V gene are SGDLS and YYNGEE. The DNA of the CDR3 is TGTGCCAGCGGGGACTTCACAGATACGCAGTATTTT. Translation: CASGDFTDTQYF.

This clonotype was detected many times. This rearrangement joins TRBV3-1 to TRBJ2-7; D may be TRBD2 (5 bases). Trimming cost V 1 base and J 6 bases, with 10 bases left between them. Germline V gene lookup returns CDR1 LGHDT and CDR2 YNNKEL (reference sequence). The CDR3 is made up of 13 amino acids. CDR3: CASSQVPSREQYF. The DNA for the CDR3 is TGTGCCAGCAGCCAAGTTCCTAGCCGCGAGCAGTACTTC.

This clonotype has at least ten counts. This chain joins TRBV29-1 and TRBJ2-3, with 7 bases matching TRBD2. Germline-derived CDR1 and CDR2 are SQVTM and ANQGSEA. The CDR3 contains 13 residues. V dropped 7 bases and J dropped 1; count of bases not matched to a gene: 5. In DNA, the CDR3 is TGCAGCGCTCCTGGGGGGGGCACAGATACGCAGTATTTT. Protein: CSAPGGGTDTQYF.

This clonotype occurred many times. J is TRBJ2-5 and V is TRBV14; D uncertain. V lost 6 bases and J lost 3, with 11 bases in between. The CDR3 covers 13 residues. Germline V CDR1 and CDR2: SGHDN, FVKESK. In DNA, the CDR3 is TGTGCCAGCAGTAAGGGATGGGAAGAGACCCAGTACTTC. The encoded protein is CASSKGWEETQYF.

This clonotype showed up many times. The rearrangement uses TRBV27 and TRBJ1-2, with 8 bases that match TRBD1. Per germline, CDR1 MNHEY and CDR2 SMNVEV (reference sequence). V shed 6 bases, J shed 5 bases, and the junction held 5 bases outside the gene matches. The CDR3 has 13 residues. As DNA, the CDR3 is TGTGCCAGCAGGAGGGACAGGACTTATGGCTACACCTTC. Its translation is CASRRDRTYGYTF.

This clonotype was detected ten times or more. V gene TRBV7-2 combines with J gene TRBJ2-5; TRBD2 agrees at 13 bases. The J segment lost 9 bases and the V segment lost 5 bases, leaving 9 bases of the junction unmatched. Germline CDR1 and CDR2: SGHTA and FQGNSA. This CDR3 comprises 15 residues. This CDR3 reads CASSRGLAGEGAQYF. CDR3 nucleotide sequence: TGTGCCAGCAGCCGTGGACTAGCGGGAGAAGGGGCCCAGTACTTC.

This clonotype is classed as medium-sized. The chain links TRBV29-1 to TRBJ2-7; 9 nucleotides line up with TRBD2. The CDR3 sequence is 12 residues long. V dropped 3 bases and J dropped 3; count of bases not matched to a gene: 0. Germline V lookup: CDR1 SQVTM, CDR2 ANQGSEA. The CDR3 DNA reads TGCAGCGTTGATAGCGGGGGCTACGAGCAGTACTTC. Encoded protein: CSVDSGGYEQYF.

This clonotype was counted at least ten times. V usage is TRBV19 and J usage is TRBJ2-1, with TRBD2 matching 8 bases. This CDR3 is built from 13 residues. The J segment lost 7 bases and the V segment lost 10 bases, leaving 9 bases of the junction unmatched. Germline V CDR1 and CDR2: LNHDA, SQIVND (reference sequence). DNA for the CDR3: TGTGCCACCAGTCGCGGGAGGCGAAATGAGCAGTTCTTC. Residues: CATSRGRRNEQFF.

This clonotype came up many times. V usage is TRBV4-3 and J usage is TRBJ2-1, with a tentative D call TRBD1 (6 bases). The CDR3 spans 15 residues. Between the trimmed V and J ends, which lost 4 bases and 3 bases, there was a span of 13 bases. Germline CDR1 is LGHNA and CDR2 is YSLEER. CDR3 sequence: CASSRIPGDYNEQFF. CDR3 nucleotide sequence: TGCGCCAGCAGCCGGATACCAGGGGACTACAATGAGCAGTTCTTC.

This clonotype was seen ten or more times. The chain is built from TRBV4-1 and TRBJ2-5, with D hard to call. V gave up 0 bases and J gave up 2 bases, with 16 bases separating them. There are 17 residues in the CDR3. The V gene's germline CDR1 is MGHRA and CDR2 YSYEKL. CDR3 sequence reads: CASSQDSLQAFQETQYF. The CDR3 region has the DNA TGCGCCAGCAGCCAAGACTCCCTTCAGGCGTTTCAAGAGACCCAGTACTTC.

This clonotype was observed many times. This chain joins TRBV6-2 or TRBV6-3 and TRBJ2-1; D remains ambiguous. The CDR3 is 15 amino acids. Germline V gives CDR1 MNHEY, CDR2 SVGEGT. V lost 3 bases and J lost 0, with 9 bases in between. The chain's CDR3 is CASSYQQGSYNEQFF. For the CDR3, the DNA is TGTGCCAGCAGTTATCAACAAGGCTCCTACAATGAGCAGTTCTTC.